This TCR beta chain was profiled in a study of monozygotic twins with inflammatory bowel disease. General observations from the study: IBD patients share fewer clonotypes with other people than healthy twins do, especially with disease activity. Healthy co-twins exceeded IBD patients in TCRbeta diversity as measured by inverse Simpson. Researchers were unable to tell different T cell subtypes apart. Possibly reflecting limited power, no difference in repertoire similarity was found between concordant and discordant twins.

The CDR3 contains 15 residues. TCRdb reprocessed the 5' RACE reads and reports one entry per CDR3 protein, with no DNA. The table counts approximately 160,000 distinct CDR3 sequences; approximately 3% lies in the top ten. A remark on this clonotype: The antigen remains undetermined.

The V gene is TRBV12-3 or TRBV12-4, the J gene TRBJ2-7; TCRdb picks TRBD1, but there is no DNA to check that call. This receptor was identified in a human donor with ulcerative colitis or Crohn's disease, or a healthy co-twin of an affected twin (not recorded which). Material: blood. This CDR3 is CASSGTGESSYEQYF.